Reported below is one TCR beta chain. This clone is large (0.1 to 1%) in terms of sample share. Its antigen is currently not known. No much larger clone is present one base from it, and per-base qualities are unavailable. This specimen comes from a study of T cell repertoires in urothelial bladder cancer (dated 2019 in TCRdb). A note on the overall study: Of the approximately 12 resected lesions, three were clinical stage cT0, three were cTa, three were cT1 and three were cT2 or greater. TCR repertoire clonality in bladder tumors was compared with TCR repertoire clonality in benign bladder inflammation. Around eleven patients with bladder lesions who were undergoing transurethral resection were prospectively identified. Roughly eleven resected bladder lesions were studied, comprising urothelial carcinoma (UC+) and benign (UC-) specimens.

The CDR3 contains 13 residues, cysteine and phenylalanine counted. Just CDR3 DNA is preserved here, 39 bases in frame from base 1. From a lookup of the germline V gene, CDR1 and CDR2 are SGHTA and FQGNSA. V was cut back by 1 base and J by 10 bases, leaving a gap of 11 bases between them. The immunoSEQ assay was used to sequence the CDR3 region of the TCR beta chain. On the authors' methods: T-cell fraction, clonal dominance and maximum TCR clone frequency were calculated for each specimen. TCRdb obtained this table from immuneACCESS and retained in-frame rearrangements with V and J assigned. These tables miss some clones; where compared with another copy, unresolved V genes account for less than half of the shortfall, and the remainder is unexplained. The V and J calls and clone size are taken from that table; D and trimming were inferred from the DNA. The sample has fewer than 14,000 clones on record, approximately 71% of them singletons. Less than 7% of the sample is taken by the ten largest.

The study at large found these results: Urothelial carcinoma specimens contained fewer T cells than benign specimens, with a median of approximately 5,100 versus 26,000. A median tumor infiltrating lymphocyte percentage of about 1.8% was observed in carcinoma specimens, compared with 10% to 15% in benign specimens. In carcinoma specimens a single T-cell clone made up as much as 17% of infiltrating lymphocytes, compared with 2% to 2.5% in benign specimens.

Specimens classed as benign (UC-) were resected bladder lesions that contained no urothelial carcinoma. Bladder lesion specimens were collected at transurethral resection and stored at -80C. From bladder specimens obtained at transurethral resection, DNA was extracted. Recombination connected TRBV7-2 to TRBJ1-5, with the D gene too uncertain to name. The receptor's source is a human donor with a benign inflammatory bladder lesion. The sequenced sample consisted of tumor-infiltrating cells from bladder cancer. The DNA sequence is as follows: TGTGCCAGCAGCTTAGGCGGGGTCATACCCCAGCATTTT. It is translated as CASSLGGVIPQHF.